These 15 T cell receptor beta chains share one sample of origin, sequenced in a study of blood T cells in healthy people across ages. A sample-barcoded 5' primer and a J-beta primer mix were used in a second PCR of roughly 7 to 11 cycles. TCRdb reanalysed the 5' RACE reads using MiXCR and keeps one entry per CDR3 protein. Of 800,000 to 900,000 distinct CDR3 sequences listed, 55% to 65% are singletons. The sample taken for sequencing was blood. The receptors shown here come from a young man in good health.

This clonotype was observed a handful of times. The genes are TRBV6-6 and TRBJ2-4; tentative D call: TRBD1 (7 bases). This CDR3 is 16 amino acids long. The germline CDR1 and CDR2 sequences are MNHNY and SVGAGI (reference sequence). Trimming took 5 bases from V and 0 from J, leaving 14 bases between them. CDR3 sequence reads: CASSPQGGKAKNIQYF. DNA of the CDR3: TGTGCCAGCAGTCCCCAGGGGGGAAAAGCCAAAAACATTCAGTACTTC.

This clonotype appeared a few times. This may be a read error: a much more frequent sequence differs by one nucleotide. The chain has TRBV6-2 or TRBV6-3 and TRBJ2-7; D is unclear. V lost 5 bases and J lost 5, with 7 bases in between. The CDR3 runs to 11 residues. CDR1 and CDR2 from the germline V gene are MNHEY and SVGEGT. The CDR3 region is CASSNFDEQYF. CDR3 sequence (DNA): TGTGCCAGCAGTAACTTCGACGAGCAGTACTTC.

This clonotype has more than one count but fewer than ten. This rearrangement joins TRBV5-5 to TRBJ2-1; maybe TRBD1 (6 bases). Germline V gene sequence: CDR1 SGHKS, CDR2 YYEKEE (reference sequence). The CDR3 length is 13 residues. Trimming shortened V by 4 bases and J by 7 bases, and 12 bases separated the two germline ends. CDR3 sequence: CASSPLRGNEQFF. CDR3 bases: TGTGCCAGCAGCCCCTTAAGGGGGAATGAGCAGTTCTTC.

The rearrangement joins TRBV27 to TRBJ2-7; D unclear. The germline CDR1 and CDR2 sequences are MNHEY and SMNVEV (reference sequence). The ends were cut back, 6 bases at V and 0 bases at J, with 9 bases in the middle. The CDR3 is 13 residues long. The CDR3: CASSHGYSYEQYF. The CDR3 DNA follows: TGTGCCAGCAGCCACGGATACTCCTACGAGCAGTACTTC.

In this sample, this clonotype turned up a few times. The chain combines TRBV4-2 with TRBJ1-6, with 8 bases aligning to TRBD1. The CDR3 is 15 amino acids. Looked up from germline, CDR1 is LGHNA and CDR2 is YNFKEQ. V shed 4 bases and J 9 bases; nucleotides not matched to a gene: 8. CDR3 sequence: CASSPDRGLSSPLHF. CDR3 bases: TGTGCCAGCAGCCCTGACAGGGGTTTAAGTTCACCCCTCCACTTT.

CDR3 loop: CASSQDGEGYNGYTF. The DNA for the CDR3 is TGTGCCAGCAGCCAAGATGGGGAGGGGTATAATGGCTACACCTTC. The chain is built from TRBV4-2 and TRBJ1-2; TRBD1 might be the D (5 bases). Trimming removed 0 bases at V and 6 bases at J, with 14 bases between. The CDR3 sequence is 15 residues long. Germline lookup yields CDR1 LGHNA and CDR2 YNFKEQ.

This clonotype occurred once. The chain's CDR3 is CASRAGLAGADEQFF. As DNA, the CDR3 is TGCGCCAGCAGGGCTGGACTAGCGGGAGCTGATGAGCAGTTCTTC. The chain carries TRBV5-1 and TRBJ2-1, with TRBD2 matching 13 bases. Trimming at V came to 5 bases and at J to 8 bases, leaving 7 bases not matched to a gene. The CDR3 loop spans 15 amino acids. Per germline, CDR1 SGHRS and CDR2 YFSETQ.

The V gene is TRBV6-5, the J gene TRBJ2-1; D perhaps matches TRBD1 (7 bases). The J call is doubtful: the DNA matches TRBJ2-7 better. Germline V lookup: CDR1 MNHEY, CDR2 SVGAGI. This CDR3 region has 15 residues. CDR3 in DNA: TGTGCCAGCAGTCCACAGGGGAGGAACTACAATGAGCAGTACTTC. It codes for CASSPQGRNYNEQYF.

Regarding this clonotype: One end of the junction is discordant with germline, which a read error may explain. The chain is built from TRBV29-1 and TRBJ2-7; no firm D call. The CDR3 runs 13 residues. The germline CDR1 and CDR2 sequences are SQVTM and ANQGSEA. The CDR3 protein is CSVQDNPLYEQYF. The CDR3 DNA sequence: TGCAGCGTTCAAGATAATCCTCTCTACGAGCAGTACTTC.

A single count supports this clonotype. This chain joins TRBV6-5 and TRBJ2-7; 7 bases map to TRBD2. The V gene end was trimmed by 2 bases and the J gene end by 1 base; junction bases not matched to a gene: 8. The CDR3 is 16 residues long. The V gene's germline CDR1 is MNHEY and CDR2 SVGAGI. The CDR3 sequence: CASSYAPSGSSYEQYF. The DNA of the CDR3 is TGTGCCAGCAGTTACGCACCTAGCGGATCTTCCTACGAGCAGTACTTC.

The table lists this clonotype with a count of one. The chain combines TRBV15 with TRBJ2-3, with D perhaps being TRBD1 or TRBD2 (5 bases each). Germline loops: CDR1 LNHNV, CDR2 YYDKDF (reference sequence). Trimming stripped 1 base from V and 1 base from J, with 12 bases between. There are 16 residues in the CDR3. CDR3 sequence: CATSRGGRGGTDTQYF. CDR3 coding DNA: TGTGCCACCAGCAGAGGGGGTAGAGGGGGCACAGATACGCAGTATTTT.

This clonotype was counted between two and nine times. The chain combines TRBV7-6 with TRBJ2-6; D is uncertain. The germline CDR1 and CDR2 sequences are SGHVS and FNYEAQ. V was pared by 4 bases and J by 1 base, with 11 bases between. The CDR3 totals 16 residues. Here the CDR3 DNA reads TGTGCCAGCAGCTCAGCACGGGTTTCTGGGGCCAACGTCCTGACTTTC. Its translation is CASSSARVSGANVLTF.

This clonotype was found once. The chain couples TRBV10-3 to TRBJ1-2; 10 bases match TRBD1. Germline CDR1 and CDR2: ENHRY and SYGVKD. The J segment lost 8 bases and the V segment lost 8 bases, leaving 2 bases of the junction unmatched. CDR3 size: 11 residues. As DNA, the CDR3 is TGTGCCATCGGGGACAGGGGAGGCTACACCTTC. Translated: CAIGDRGGYTF.

This clonotype was detected a few times. The V gene is TRBV12-3 or TRBV12-4, the J gene TRBJ2-4; D gene uncertain. The CDR3 runs to 13 residues. Trimming removed 11 bases from V and 0 bases from J, with 11 bases in between. CDR3 sequence: CAVHPLAKNIQYF. For the CDR3, the DNA is TGTGCCGTACACCCGCTAGCCAAAAACATTCAGTACTTC.

This chain connects TRBV20-1 to TRBJ1-2; D uncertain. The V gene's germline CDR1 is DFQATT and CDR2 SNEGSKA (reference sequence). V gave up 3 bases and J gave up 8 bases, with 19 bases separating them. The CDR3 contains 14 residues. The CDR3 region has the DNA TGCAGTGCTAGGCTTCTAGACGGCCCAAGAGGCTACACCTTC. Encoded protein: CSARLLDGPRGYTF.